Listed below are T cell receptor beta chains from one sample, sequenced in a study of beta chain features in type 1 diabetes. Generated by immunoSEQ multiplex PCR, the TCRdb table keeps only in-frame clones and is missing some. The table has 200,000 to 250,000 clones, 14% seen once; the top ten hold around 0.019%. The source material was naive CD4+ T cells from blood. The receptors were gathered from a man aged 25 to 40 with type 1 diabetes. CDR3s include the opening cysteine and the closing phenylalanine or tryptophan. A D gene is named only where the DNA matches it firmly. Clone size is stated in some rows and not others, as once, few, many or a class when expanded.

j_gene	abundance	v_gene	d_gene	CDR3aa	CDR3nt
TRBJ1-4	few	TRBV7-9	.	CASSLSGGTNEKLFF	TGTGCCAGCAGCTTATCCGGGGGGACTAATGAAAAACTGTTTTTT
TRBJ1-2	.	TRBV19	TRBD1	CASRAGTGGGYGYTF	TGTGCCAGTAGGGCCGGGACAGGGGGCGGATATGGCTACACCTTC
TRBJ2-1	.	TRBV6-6	TRBD1	CASSYPGQVYNEQFF	TGTGCCAGCAGTTACCCCGGACAGGTCTACAATGAGCAGTTCTTC
TRBJ2-7	few	TRBV11-3	.	CASSALTGSEQYF	TGTGCCAGCAGCGCACTCACAGGGAGCGAGCAGTACTTC
TRBJ2-1	.	TRBV12-5	.	CASGLEEAGEQFF	TGTGCTAGTGGTTTGGAGGAGGCAGGTGAGCAGTTCTTC
TRBJ2-5	.	TRBV6-5	.	CASSYAGLEETQYF	TGTGCCAGCAGTTACGCGGGACTGGAAGAGACCCAGTACTTC
TRBJ2-5	.	TRBV5-4	.	CASGDRQQETQYF	TGTGCCAGCGGTGACAGGCAACAAGAGACCCAGTACTTC
TRBJ2-1	.	TRBV7-9	.	CASSLVRQVYNEQFF	TGTGCCAGCAGCTTAGTTCGACAGGTCTACAATGAGCAGTTCTTC
TRBJ2-7	few	TRBV10-3	TRBD2	CAISEGTSGNSYEQYF	TGTGCCATCAGTGAAGGGACTAGCGGCAACTCCTACGAGCAGTACTTC
TRBJ2-7	.	TRBV29-1	.	CSVSGPGILYEQYF	TGCAGCGTTTCCGGGCCAGGGATTCTCTACGAGCAGTACTTC
TRBJ2-5	.	TRBV2	TRBD1	CASSQGAGETQYF	TGTGCCAGCTCACAGGGGGCAGGAGAGACCCAGTACTTC
TRBJ2-1	few	TRBV15	TRBD2	CATSPSLAGGYNEQFF	TGTGCCACCAGCCCTTCTCTAGCGGGGGGCTACAATGAGCAGTTCTTC
TRBJ2-6	.	TRBV19	.	CASSIRRGPPLGANVLTF	TGTGCCAGTAGTATTCGGAGGGGGCCTCCGTTAGGGGCCAACGTCCTGACTTTC
TRBJ1-1	.	TRBV18	TRBD1	CASSLGQGGYTEAFF	TGTGCCAGCTCACTCGGACAGGGTGGGTACACTGAAGCTTTCTTT
TRBJ2-7	.	TRBV28	TRBD2	CASWSGGASEQYF	TGTGCCAGCTGGAGCGGGGGGGCTTCCGAGCAGTACTTC
TRBJ1-2	few	TRBV7-9	TRBD1	CASSGGQGGLTRDGYTF	TGTGCCAGCAGCGGCGGACAGGGGGGATTAACTAGGGATGGCTACACCTTC
TRBJ2-3	.	TRBV30	.	CAWSGLGGVDTQYF	TGTGCCTGGAGTGGACTCGGCGGGGTCGATACGCAGTATTTT
TRBJ2-2	few	TRBV10-3	TRBD2	CAISGEGRTGELFF	TGTGCCATCAGTGGGGAGGGCCGCACCGGGGAGCTGTTTTTT
TRBJ2-3	few	TRBV9	TRBD2	CASSVAILGSGRPPDTQYF	TGTGCCAGCAGCGTAGCTATTTTGGGGAGCGGGAGACCCCCAGATACGCAGTATTTT
TRBJ1-2	many	TRBV4-1	.	CASSRLSGDGYTF	TGCGCCAGCAGCCGCCTGAGCGGCGATGGCTACACCTTC
TRBJ2-3	.	TRBV7-2	TRBD2	CASSPVSGMSTDTQYF	TGTGCCAGCAGCCCGGTTAGCGGGATGAGCACAGATACGCAGTATTTT
TRBJ1-6	few	TRBV7-9	.	CASSGGGYNSPLHF	TGTGCCAGCAGCGGGGGGGGATATAATTCACCCCTCCACTTT
TRBJ1-2	few	TRBV4-1	.	CASSQDQDSYGYTF	TGCGCCAGCAGCCAAGATCAGGACAGCTATGGCTACACCTTC
TRBJ1-2	.	TRBV6-1	.	CASSWTVQQGYTF	TGTGCCAGCAGTTGGACAGTCCAACAAGGCTACACCTTC
TRBJ2-7	.	TRBV11-2	.	CASSLDQGLPYEQYF	TGTGCCAGCAGCTTAGATCAGGGATTACCCTACGAGCAGTACTTC
TRBJ1-3	few	TRBV29-1	.	CSVEWAGSGNTIYF	TGCAGCGTTGAGTGGGCAGGGTCTGGAAACACCATATATTTT
TRBJ1-1	.	TRBV6-1	.	CASRLTENTEAFF	TGTGCCAGCCGTCTGACAGAGAACACTGAAGCTTTCTTT
TRBJ2-3	few	TRBV9	TRBD2	CASSVESVGLVTSGSSDTQYF	TGTGCCAGCAGCGTAGAGTCTGTGGGACTAGTGACTAGCGGGAGCTCAGATACGCAGTATTTT
TRBJ1-4	few	TRBV27	TRBD1	CASRGDDRGQEKLFF	TGTGCCAGCAGGGGGGATGACAGGGGACAAGAAAAACTGTTTTTT
TRBJ2-5	few	TRBV9	TRBD2	CASSFGLAGGEETQYF	TGTGCCAGCAGCTTCGGACTAGCGGGAGGGGAAGAGACCCAGTACTTC
TRBJ2-7	.	TRBV6-6	.	CASSYSTSGPYEQYF	TGTGCCAGCAGTTACTCCACGAGCGGCCCCTACGAGCAGTACTTC
TRBJ2-1	few	TRBV18	TRBD1	CASSPRQGQDEQFF	TGTGCCAGCTCACCACGACAGGGGCAGGATGAGCAGTTCTTC
TRBJ2-2	.	TRBV7-2	.	CASSLNGGGTGELFF	TGTGCCAGCAGCTTAAACGGGGGAGGCACCGGGGAGCTGTTTTTT
TRBJ1-1	.	TRBV28	.	CASSSGGTLTEAFF	TGTGCCAGCAGCTCGGGGGGGACCCTGACTGAAGCTTTCTTT
TRBJ1-5	.	TRBV10-3	TRBD1	CAISRDRVNQPQHF	TGTGCCATCAGTAGGGACAGAGTAAATCAGCCCCAGCATTTT
TRBJ2-1	.	TRBV19	TRBD1	CASSIGRPGQGGRNEQFF	TGTGCCAGTAGTATCGGTCGCCCGGGACAGGGAGGCCGGAATGAGCAGTTCTTC
TRBJ2-2	.	TRBV5-6	TRBD1	CASSVDRGRTGELFF	TGTGCCAGCAGCGTGGACAGGGGGCGGACCGGGGAGCTGTTTTTT
TRBJ2-1	.	TRBV27	TRBD2	CASSPRTSGRGNEQFF	TGTGCCAGCAGTCCCCGGACTAGCGGGAGAGGCAATGAGCAGTTCTTC
TRBJ2-5	.	TRBV5-6	.	CASSSLSETQYF	TGTGCCAGCAGCTCACTATCAGAGACCCAGTACTTC
TRBJ2-3	.	TRBV19	TRBD1	CASSDQGARSTDTQYF	TGTGCCAGTAGTGATCAGGGGGCGCGTAGCACAGATACGCAGTATTTT
TRBJ2-1	.	TRBV9	TRBD2	CASSPSYAQRDLNEQFF	TGTGCCAGCAGCCCCTCTTACGCCCAGCGGGATCTCAATGAGCAGTTCTTC